This TCR beta chain was found in a study of cytomegalovirus exposure and HLA in healthy donors. Overall study results and limits: In a later analysis, several top co-occurrence clusters appeared linked to parvovirus B19, influenza, CMV and Epstein-Barr virus. Being productive about 87% or about 30% of the time was typical of most TCR beta V segments in an earlier analysis. Later, TCR association rates were found to vary by HLA locus, highest for DRB1 and lowest for HLA-C.

The PCR made use of 60 Vbeta and 13 Jbeta primers. TCRdb's copy holds only in-frame clones and misses some; the assay was immunoSEQ multiplex PCR. There are 130,000 to 150,000 clones in the sample; roughly a tenth occur only once, and 1.5% to 2% lies in the top ten. About this clone: Its antigen is unknown.

Germline loops: CDR1 SEHNR, CDR2 FQNEAQ (reference sequence). The CDR3 has 15 amino acids. V was pared by 3 bases and J by 5 bases, with 9 bases of the junction left unmatched. Sequenced input: PBMCs. The chain recombines TRBV7-9 with TRBJ1-2, with 7 bases that match TRBD1. The receptor's source is a male donor in good health and CMV-seronegative. The CDR3 region has the DNA TGTGCCAGCAGCTTGACAGGGCCAACTCGGTATGGCTACACCTTC. Its protein product is CASSLTGPTRYGYTF.